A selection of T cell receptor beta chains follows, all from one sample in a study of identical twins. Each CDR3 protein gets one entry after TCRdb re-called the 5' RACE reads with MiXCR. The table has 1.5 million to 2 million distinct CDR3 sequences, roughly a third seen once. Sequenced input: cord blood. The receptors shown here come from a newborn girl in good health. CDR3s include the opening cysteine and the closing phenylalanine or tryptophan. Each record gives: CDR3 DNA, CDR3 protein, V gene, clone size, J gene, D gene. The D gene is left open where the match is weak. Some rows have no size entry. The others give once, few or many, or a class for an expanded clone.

CDR3nt: TGTGCCAGCACTCCCGGGGGACAGGGGCGTCTCGAGCAGTACTTC
CDR3aa: CASTPGGQGRLEQYF
v_gene: TRBV6-5
abundance: .
j_gene: TRBJ2-7
d_gene: TRBD1

CDR3nt: TGTGCCAGCAGTTTACCCCGGACAGCCCCCTACGAGCAGTACTTC
CDR3aa: CASSLPRTAPYEQYF
v_gene: TRBV28
abundance: few
j_gene: TRBJ2-7
d_gene: .

CDR3nt: TGTGCCAGCAGCGTAGAAGGGGCAGGGGCCAACGTCCTGACTTTC
CDR3aa: CASSVEGAGANVLTF
v_gene: TRBV9
abundance: few
j_gene: TRBJ2-6
d_gene: .

CDR3nt: TGTGCCAGCAGGACCCAAGGGGGCGCAGCTAATGAAAAACTGTTTTTT
CDR3aa: CASRTQGGAANEKLFF
v_gene: TRBV6-1
abundance: .
j_gene: TRBJ1-4
d_gene: TRBD1

CDR3nt: TGTGCCAGCAGTCCCTCTAGCGCCTCCTACAATGAGCAGTTCTTC
CDR3aa: CASSPSSASYNEQFF
v_gene: TRBV28
abundance: few
j_gene: TRBJ2-1
d_gene: .

CDR3nt: TGTGCCAGCAGTTCTATGCCCCCACATCTTTTAACGCAGTATTTT
CDR3aa: CASSSMPPHLLTQYF
v_gene: TRBV6-5
abundance: .
j_gene: TRBJ2-3
d_gene: .

CDR3nt: TGTGCCAGCAGTCCCAGACAGGCCCATCTTCGAGAGACCCAGTACTTC
CDR3aa: CASSPRQAHLRETQYF
v_gene: TRBV12-3/TRBV12-4
abundance: .
j_gene: TRBJ2-5
d_gene: .

CDR3nt: TGTGCCAGCAGTGTTGGCCGAGGCAATGAGCAGTTCTTC
CDR3aa: CASSVGRGNEQFF
v_gene: TRBV28
abundance: .
j_gene: TRBJ2-1
d_gene: .

CDR3nt: TGTGCCAGCAGCGCGACAGGGTGGAACTATGGCTACACCTTC
CDR3aa: CASSATGWNYGYTF
v_gene: TRBV5-4
abundance: .
j_gene: TRBJ1-2
d_gene: TRBD1

CDR3nt: TGTGCCAGCAGCTCTCAAGCGGGAGGGCTCTACGAGCAGTACTTC
CDR3aa: CASSSQAGGLYEQYF
v_gene: TRBV7-2
abundance: .
j_gene: TRBJ2-7
d_gene: TRBD2

CDR3nt: TGTGCCAGCAGTTCCGGACAGAAAAACATTCAGTACTTC
CDR3aa: CASSSGQKNIQYF
v_gene: TRBV6-5
abundance: .
j_gene: TRBJ2-4
d_gene: .

CDR3nt: TGCGCCAGCCGGGAGGCTAGGGGCGCAGATACGCAGTATTTT
CDR3aa: CASREARGADTQYF
v_gene: TRBV10-1
abundance: few
j_gene: TRBJ2-3
d_gene: TRBD2

CDR3nt: TGTGCCAGCAGTTACTCAGGGACAGGGGTTGCCTACGAGCAGTACTTC
CDR3aa: CASSYSGTGVAYEQYF
v_gene: TRBV6-5
abundance: few
j_gene: TRBJ2-7
d_gene: TRBD1

CDR3nt: TGTGCCAGCAGCCCGCGGGGGAGCCCATACAATGAGCAGTTCTTC
CDR3aa: CASSPRGSPYNEQFF
v_gene: TRBV12-3/TRBV12-4
abundance: few
j_gene: TRBJ2-1
d_gene: TRBD2

CDR3nt: TGTGCTAGTGGGACCGGGGGCGCCTACAATGAGCAGTTCTTC
CDR3aa: CASGTGGAYNEQFF
v_gene: TRBV12-5
abundance: .
j_gene: TRBJ2-1
d_gene: .

CDR3nt: TGTGCCAGCAGCTTCATTGAGGGAGCGATTGTCGAGCAGTACTTC
CDR3aa: CASSFIEGAIVEQYF
v_gene: TRBV7-2
abundance: .
j_gene: TRBJ2-7
d_gene: .

CDR3nt: TGCGCCAGCAGCCAATTTGGGACGACCTCCTACGAGCAGTACTTC
CDR3aa: CASSQFGTTSYEQYF
v_gene: TRBV4-1
abundance: few
j_gene: TRBJ2-7
d_gene: .

CDR3nt: TGTGCCAGCAGTTACTCCCGGGACAGGGGGAACACTGAAGCTTTCTTT
CDR3aa: CASSYSRDRGNTEAFF
v_gene: TRBV6-5
abundance: .
j_gene: TRBJ1-1
d_gene: TRBD1

CDR3nt: TGCGCCAGCAGCATTGACAGGGCGGAAAGCAATCAGCCCCAGCATTTT
CDR3aa: CASSIDRAESNQPQHF
v_gene: TRBV5-1
abundance: .
j_gene: TRBJ1-5
d_gene: TRBD1

CDR3nt: TGTGCCAGCAGTTCGGGACTAGCGTTGGACAATGAGCAGTTCTTC
CDR3aa: CASSSGLALDNEQFF
v_gene: TRBV28
abundance: .
j_gene: TRBJ2-1
d_gene: TRBD2

CDR3nt: TGTGCCAGCAGCTTAGATTACAGGGACGTAAGGTCTGGGGCCAACGTCCTGACTTTC
CDR3aa: CASSLDYRDVRSGANVLTF
v_gene: TRBV7-8
abundance: .
j_gene: TRBJ2-6
d_gene: .

CDR3nt: TGTGCCATCAGTGACCGGGGGGCCGCAACAACTAATGAAAAACTGTTTTTT
CDR3aa: CAISDRGAATTNEKLFF
v_gene: TRBV10-3
abundance: .
j_gene: TRBJ1-4
d_gene: .

CDR3nt: TGCAGTGCTAGCCCCAGCCCCTCCTACAATGAGCAGTTCTTC
CDR3aa: CSASPSPSYNEQFF
v_gene: TRBV20-1
abundance: .
j_gene: TRBJ2-1
d_gene: .

CDR3nt: TGCGCCAGCAGTAAAGTAGCGGGAGTGTGGACAGATACGCAGTATTTT
CDR3aa: CASSKVAGVWTDTQYF
v_gene: TRBV5-1
abundance: .
j_gene: TRBJ2-3
d_gene: TRBD2

CDR3nt: TGCGCCAGCAGCTTGAGCCCAGGCACAACCACAGATACGCAGTATTTT
CDR3aa: CASSLSPGTTTDTQYF
v_gene: TRBV5-1
abundance: .
j_gene: TRBJ2-3
d_gene: .

CDR3nt: TGTGCCAGCAGTCCTGAGCTTTTCCCCTCCTACGAGCAGTACTTC
CDR3aa: CASSPELFPSYEQYF
v_gene: TRBV27
abundance: .
j_gene: TRBJ2-7
d_gene: .

CDR3nt: TGTGCCAGCAGCTTAATGAGGGGTGATTTTAGGAACACTGAAGCTTTCTTT
CDR3aa: CASSLMRGDFRNTEAFF
v_gene: TRBV7-6
abundance: .
j_gene: TRBJ1-1
d_gene: .

CDR3nt: TGTGCCATCAGTGAGTCGACCGTACTAGCGGGGGGGCCAGGAGATACGCAGTATTTT
CDR3aa: CAISESTVLAGGPGDTQYF
v_gene: TRBV10-3
abundance: .
j_gene: TRBJ2-3
d_gene: TRBD2

CDR3nt: TGTGCCATCAGTGAGAAGTATCGCGGGAGGCGAGTCTACACCTTC
CDR3aa: CAISEKYRGRRVYTF
v_gene: TRBV10-3
abundance: many
j_gene: TRBJ1-2
d_gene: .

CDR3nt: TGTGCCAGCAGCTCCACGGACAGCGTCTATGGCTACACCTTC
CDR3aa: CASSSTDSVYGYTF
v_gene: TRBV7-2
abundance: few
j_gene: TRBJ1-2
d_gene: .

CDR3nt: TGTGCCGGCAGCCAAGACGTGGCGGGGGATACGCAGTATTTT
CDR3aa: CAGSQDVAGDTQYF
v_gene: TRBV4-2
abundance: once
j_gene: TRBJ2-3
d_gene: .

CDR3nt: TGTGCCAGCAGCCAAGTCACGACAGGGGGGAGTGGCTACACCTTC
CDR3aa: CASSQVTTGGSGYTF
v_gene: TRBV4-2
abundance: .
j_gene: TRBJ1-2
d_gene: TRBD1

CDR3nt: TGTGCCAGTAGTACTTCGGACACCGCCTACGAGCAGTACTTC
CDR3aa: CASSTSDTAYEQYF
v_gene: TRBV19
abundance: few
j_gene: TRBJ2-7
d_gene: .

CDR3nt: TGTGCCAGCAGTTACCTTAGCCTCAGGGGGCGAGAGACCCAGTACTTC
CDR3aa: CASSYLSLRGRETQYF
v_gene: TRBV6-5
abundance: once
j_gene: TRBJ2-5
d_gene: TRBD1

CDR3nt: TGCAGTGCTAGCCCCATGAGTTCGGGGCAGAGCTCCTACGAGCAGTACTTC
CDR3aa: CSASPMSSGQSSYEQYF
v_gene: TRBV20-1
abundance: few
j_gene: TRBJ2-7
d_gene: .

CDR3nt: TGTGCCATCAGCCGAAACACCGGGGAGCTGTTTTTT
CDR3aa: CAISRNTGELFF
v_gene: TRBV10-3
abundance: .
j_gene: TRBJ2-2
d_gene: .

CDR3nt: TGTGCCAGCAGCCAAGACGTGGGTACAGGATTGAACACTGAAGCTTTCTTT
CDR3aa: CASSQDVGTGLNTEAFF
v_gene: TRBV4-2
abundance: .
j_gene: TRBJ1-1
d_gene: .

CDR3nt: TGTGCCAGCAGCCCCGACGGGCTAGCGACAGATACGCAGTATTTT
CDR3aa: CASSPDGLATDTQYF
v_gene: TRBV7-2
abundance: .
j_gene: TRBJ2-3
d_gene: .

CDR3nt: TGTGCCAGCAGTTTATGGGGGCGGGACAGCTCCTACGAGCAGTACTTC
CDR3aa: CASSLWGRDSSYEQYF
v_gene: TRBV28
abundance: few
j_gene: TRBJ2-7
d_gene: .

CDR3nt: TGTGCCAGCAGGGAGACAGAGACCTACAATGAGCAGTTCTTC
CDR3aa: CASRETETYNEQFF
v_gene: TRBV6-5
abundance: .
j_gene: TRBJ2-1
d_gene: .

CDR3nt: TGTGCCAGCAGTTTATATCAGGGGCGACAGGGGGCCTACGAGCAGTACTTC
CDR3aa: CASSLYQGRQGAYEQYF
v_gene: TRBV28
abundance: .
j_gene: TRBJ2-7
d_gene: TRBD1

CDR3nt: TGTGCCAGCAGTCCCACCCTAAGGACAGGGGGATGGTATGGCTACACCTTC
CDR3aa: CASSPTLRTGGWYGYTF
v_gene: TRBV27
abundance: .
j_gene: TRBJ1-2
d_gene: TRBD1

CDR3nt: TGTGCCAGCAGGGGATGGGGATCCCTGATAGGGGCCAACGTCCTGACTTTC
CDR3aa: CASRGWGSLIGANVLTF
v_gene: TRBV28
abundance: .
j_gene: TRBJ2-6
d_gene: .

CDR3nt: TGTGCCAGCTCACCGTGGGATAGCGGGAGGGCGATCACAGATACGCAGTATTTT
CDR3aa: CASSPWDSGRAITDTQYF
v_gene: TRBV18
abundance: .
j_gene: TRBJ2-3
d_gene: TRBD2

CDR3nt: TGCAGTGCTAGAGATCCGGCGGGTTCCGGGACTATAGGCTACGAGCAGTACTTC
CDR3aa: CSARDPAGSGTIGYEQYF
v_gene: TRBV20-1
abundance: .
j_gene: TRBJ2-7
d_gene: TRBD2

CDR3nt: TGTGCCAGCAGCCAAGTGGAGGGGGGAATCTACGGGCAGTACTTC
CDR3aa: CASSQVEGGIYGQYF
v_gene: TRBV2
abundance: .
j_gene: TRBJ2-7
d_gene: .

CDR3nt: TGTGCCAGTAGTCGTTGGGCCCAGGATAGGGATGAGCAGTTCTTC
CDR3aa: CASSRWAQDRDEQFF
v_gene: TRBV19
abundance: once
j_gene: TRBJ2-1
d_gene: .

CDR3nt: TGTGCCAGCAGTCCACCCACAGGGGACGAGCAGTACTTC
CDR3aa: CASSPPTGDEQYF
v_gene: TRBV6-2/TRBV6-3
abundance: .
j_gene: TRBJ2-7
d_gene: TRBD1

CDR3nt: TGTGCCAGCAGTTACGGTTGGGGAGGTGGGGGAGATACGCAGTATTTT
CDR3aa: CASSYGWGGGGDTQYF
v_gene: TRBV6-5
abundance: .
j_gene: TRBJ2-3
d_gene: .

CDR3nt: TGTGCCACCAGTGACACTAGCGGGGGTAACAATGAGCAGTACTTC
CDR3aa: CATSDTSGGNNEQYF
v_gene: TRBV24-1
abundance: .
j_gene: TRBJ2-5
d_gene: TRBD2

CDR3nt: TGTGCCAGCAGGGACAGGGGTCCCGAGCAGTACTTC
CDR3aa: CASRDRGPEQYF
v_gene: TRBV27
abundance: .
j_gene: TRBJ2-7
d_gene: TRBD1

CDR3nt: TGTGCCAGCAGTTCGGGAGCGGGAGGGCGAGTCAATGAGCAGTTCTTC
CDR3aa: CASSSGAGGRVNEQFF
v_gene: TRBV28
abundance: .
j_gene: TRBJ2-1
d_gene: TRBD2

CDR3nt: TGCAGTGCAATCCAGGGGGACACTGAAGCTTTCTTT
CDR3aa: CSAIQGDTEAFF
v_gene: TRBV20-1
abundance: .
j_gene: TRBJ1-1
d_gene: TRBD1

CDR3nt: TGTGCCAGCAGCTTAGCACTAGCGGGATCGCAGTATTTT
CDR3aa: CASSLALAGSQYF
v_gene: TRBV7-2
abundance: many
j_gene: TRBJ2-3
d_gene: TRBD2

CDR3nt: TGTGCCAGCTCAACCTTGCCTGGAGAGCTCTACGAGCAGTACTTC
CDR3aa: CASSTLPGELYEQYF
v_gene: TRBV18
abundance: few
j_gene: TRBJ2-7
d_gene: .

CDR3nt: TGTGCCAGCAGTGACCCCGGGACAGCACGCAATCAGCCCCAGCATTTT
CDR3aa: CASSDPGTARNQPQHF
v_gene: TRBV6-1
abundance: few
j_gene: TRBJ1-5
d_gene: TRBD1